Listed below are T cell receptor beta chains from one sample, sequenced in a study of T cell repertoires in cytomegalovirus infection. TCRdb re-called the reads through MiXCR, storing one row per CDR3 protein. The sample has approximately 490,000 distinct CDR3 sequences; roughly 12% are singletons. Sample: PBMCs. The receptors shown here come from a human donor in good health (CMV status not recorded). Some clones in this sample may be carry-over from other donors' samples. Both conserved end residues are part of each CDR3. Fields, in order: V gene, J gene, clone size, D gene, CDR3 DNA, CDR3 protein. D genes are given only for firm matches. Only part of the rows carry a size: once, few, many, or a class if the clone is expanded.

>TRBV6-2/TRBV6-3|TRBJ1-5|many|-
TGTGCCAGCACCGACAGCGATCAGCCCCAGCATTTT
CASTDSDQPQHF
>TRBV19|TRBJ2-3|-|-
TGTGCCAGTAGTATGACGACGGTGAGCACAGATACGCAGTATTTT
CASSMTTVSTDTQYF
>TRBV7-9|TRBJ1-1|many|-
TGTGCCAGCAGCTATGGGGGGGGGGCAGGAACTGAAGCTTTCTTT
CASSYGGGAGTEAFF
>TRBV7-9|TRBJ2-1|many|-
TGTGCCAGCAGCACTGGATCCGGGACCTCCAGGAATGAGCAGTTCTTC
CASSTGSGTSRNEQFF
>TRBV6-6|TRBJ2-1|-|TRBD2
TGTGCCAGCAGTTACTCCCCAACTAGCGGGATCTACAATGAGCAGTTCTTC
CASSYSPTSGIYNEQFF
>TRBV4-2|TRBJ2-2|many|-
TGTGCCAGCAGCCAAGGGGGCGGCGGCCTGGGCGGGGAGCTGTTTTTT
CASSQGGGGLGGELFF
>TRBV14|TRBJ2-1|few|-
TGTGCCAGCAGCCAAGATGGGCAGCGGGCGGATTACAATGAGCAGTTCTTC
CASSQDGQRADYNEQFF
>TRBV28|TRBJ1-1|once|-
TGTGCCAGCAGTTTCACAGGCCCTAACACTGAAGCTTTCTTT
CASSFTGPNTEAFF
>TRBV7-2|TRBJ1-2|many|TRBD1
TGTGCCAGCAGCTACAGGGGGCTGGACTATGGCTACACCTTC
CASSYRGLDYGYTF
>TRBV28|TRBJ1-2|many|-
TGTGCCAGCAGTTCCCCTGGGACGGCTTCTTATGGCTACACCTTC
CASSSPGTASYGYTF
>TRBV4-1|TRBJ1-1|many|-
TGCGCCAGCAGCCAAGGTAAAACAGGGCCCCCTGGAGCTTTCTTT
CASSQGKTGPPGAFF
>TRBV11-2|TRBJ2-3|many|TRBD1
TGTGCCAGCAGCTTAGTGGGGACAGGGGCAGATACGCAGTATTTT
CASSLVGTGADTQYF
>TRBV20-1|TRBJ2-7|-|TRBD1
TGCAGTGCTAGAGTACAGGGGTATCGGGAGCAGTACTTC
CSARVQGYREQYF
>TRBV29-1|TRBJ1-2|-|-
TGCAGCGCCCGGTTTGACAGTTATGGCTACACCTTC
CSARFDSYGYTF
>TRBV6-1|TRBJ1-5|few|-
TGTGCCAGCAGTGAGGGCCAGGGACAGCCCCAGCATTTT
CASSEGQGQPQHF
>TRBV20-1|TRBJ2-6|many|-
TGCAGTGCTAGAGATTCAGGGCCTGGGGCCAACGTCCTGACTTTC
CSARDSGPGANVLTF
>TRBV7-9|TRBJ1-1|many|-
TGTGCCAGCAGCCCCGACAAGAGGGACACTGAAGCTTTCTTT
CASSPDKRDTEAFF
>TRBV7-8|TRBJ2-4|many|-
TGTGCCAGCAGCGAAGGGGTAGCCAAAAACATTCAGTACTTC
CASSEGVAKNIQYF
>TRBV19|TRBJ2-1|many|TRBD2
TGTGCCAGTAGTATCGGGGGACTACTAGGGTGGGGTAATGAGCAGTTCTTC
CASSIGGLLGWGNEQFF
>TRBV7-9|TRBJ1-1|many|-
TGTGCCAGCAGCTTAGCCGCCAGCCAAAAAGCTTTCTTT
CASSLAASQKAFF
>TRBV27|TRBJ2-3|many|-
TGTGCCAGCAGTTCGCGACCGGGACAATCTAGCACAGATACGCAGTATTTT
CASSSRPGQSSTDTQYF
>TRBV11-2|TRBJ2-1|many|-
TGTGCCAGCAGCTTAGAGTTTGGAGGACTCTACAATGAGCAGTTCTTC
CASSLEFGGLYNEQFF
>TRBV7-9|TRBJ2-1|many|-
TGTGCCAGCAGCTTTAGAGGGGATGAGCAGTTCTTC
CASSFRGDEQFF
>TRBV28|TRBJ1-3|-|-
TGTGCCAGCAGTTTATCAAGGGGGGAGGACACCATATATTTT
CASSLSRGEDTIYF
>TRBV6-6|TRBJ1-2|many|TRBD1
TGTGCCAGCAGTCCCGGGACAGGGTTTGGCTACACCTTC
CASSPGTGFGYTF
>TRBV7-9|TRBJ2-2|many|-
TGTGCTAGCAGCTTAGTCCTGAACACCGGGGAGCTGTTTTTT
CASSLVLNTGELFF